What follows are 27 T cell receptor beta chains derived from one specimen sequenced in a study of blood T cell repertoires in COVID-19. Sequenced by immunoSEQ multiplex PCR; TCRdb stores in-frame clones only, minus some. The sample includes some 100,000 clones, roughly 85% of them seen just once. Specimen: PBMCs or T cells enriched from blood (not recorded which). The receptors derive from a woman between 45 and 65 years old who had recovered from COVID-19.

This chain joins TRBV5-6 and TRBJ2-7; perhaps TRBD1 as D (5 bases). The CDR3 has 13 residues. Germline CDR1 and CDR2: SGHDT and YYEEEE. With 2 bases removed from V and 6 bases from J, the gap between germline ends came to 12 bases. DNA of the CDR3: TGTGCCAGCAGCTTCTCAGGGATAGGCGAGCAGTACTTC. Its translation is CASSFSGIGEQYF.

The V and J genes are TRBV5-6 and TRBJ1-5, with TRBD1 identical over 7 bases. CDR3 length: 17 residues. V was pared by 2 bases and J by 3 bases, with 11 bases of the junction left unmatched. The germline V gene encodes CDR1 SGHDT and CDR2 YYEEEE. The CDR3 region is CASSFGTARTPNQPQHF. DNA for the CDR3: TGTGCCAGCAGCTTCGGGACAGCGAGGACCCCCAATCAGCCCCAGCATTTT.

This clone was observed once. The J gene is TRBJ1-1, the V gene TRBV10-3, with TRBD1 matching over 10 bases. Germline lookup yields CDR1 ENHRY and CDR2 SYGVKD. The CDR3 totals 15 residues. Losses at the gene ends were 5 bases for V and 5 bases for J; bases not matched to a gene: 8. CDR3 nucleotides: TGTGCCATCAGTCCCGGGACAGGGGTGGTGACTGAAGCTTTCTTT. The encoded protein is CAISPGTGVVTEAFF.

The rearrangement uses TRBV6-1 and TRBJ2-7; D unresolved. The CDR3 sequence is 15 residues long. Trimming left V 0 bases short and J 1 base short, with 10 bases between. Per the germline V gene, CDR1 is MNHNS and CDR2 is SASEGT. CDR3 in DNA: TGTGCCAGCAGTGAAGCGCCTGGCAGTTCCTACGAGCAGTACTTC. As protein: CASSEAPGSSYEQYF.

This chain joins TRBV11-2 and TRBJ1-1; D unresolved. V lost 1 base, J lost 1 base, and 4 bases lay in between. CDR1 SGHAT and CDR2 FQNNGV come from the germline V gene. The length of the CDR3 is 13 residues. This CDR3 reads CASSLGQNTEAFF. The CDR3 bases are TGTGCCAGCAGCTTAGGGCAGAACACTGAAGCTTTCTTT.

V usage is TRBV27 and J usage is TRBJ2-7, with D uncertain. CDR1 and CDR2 (germline): MNHEY, SMNVEV (reference sequence). The CDR3 contains 13 residues. V dropped 6 bases and J dropped 4 bases, with 13 bases sitting between them. The CDR3 nucleotides read TGTGCCAGCAGCCCCTCCCCCGTTTACGAGCAGTACTTC. It is translated as CASSPSPVYEQYF.

This chain uses TRBV28 with TRBJ1-5; the match to TRBD1 covers 7 bases. The trim removed 5 bases at V and 6 bases at J, leaving 10 bases unmatched. CDR3 length: 15 residues. Germline V gives CDR1 MDHEN, CDR2 SYDVKM. CDR3 sequence reads: CASSPLTGSGQPQHF. The CDR3 nucleotides read TGTGCCAGCAGTCCCCTGACAGGGTCCGGTCAGCCCCAGCATTTT.

V and J are TRBV10-3 and TRBJ1-2, with D maybe TRBD1 (6 bases). Per the germline V gene, CDR1 is ENHRY and CDR2 is SYGVKD. The CDR3 consists of 13 residues. V was shortened by 3 bases and J by 11 bases, with 16 bases between the two germline ends. The CDR3 sequence: CAISEIGQRLYTF. The CDR3 coding sequence is TGTGCCATCAGTGAAATTGGACAGAGGCTATACACCTTC.

The gene calls are TRBV9 and TRBJ2-3; 11 nucleotides agree with TRBD2. After removal of 0 bases from V and 4 bases from J, the junction contained 4 bases not matched to a gene. The CDR3 spans 16 residues. The V gene's germline CDR1 is SGDLS and CDR2 YYNGEE. As DNA, the CDR3 is TGTGCCAGCAGCGTAGCGGTAGCGGGGGGGGCAGATACGCAGTATTTT. This codes for CASSVAVAGGADTQYF.

The gene calls are TRBV2 and TRBJ1-6; D unclear. The V end was cut by 3 bases, the J end by 4 bases, with 10 bases between. This CDR3 spans 15 amino acids. CDR1 and CDR2 (germline): SNHLY, FYNNEI. The CDR3 DNA reads TGTGCCAGCAGTGAGGGCAGTATTTATAATTCACCCCTCCACTTT. The encoded protein is CASSEGSIYNSPLHF.

The gene calls are TRBV25-1 and TRBJ2-5, with D possibly being TRBD1 (6 bases). Germline V gene sequence: CDR1 MGHDK, CDR2 SYGVNS. V lost 4 bases and J lost 1, with 16 bases in between. This CDR3 contains 16 residues. CDR3 DNA sequence: TGTGCCAGCAGTGCTCATCAAGGGGGTACCCAAGAGACCCAGTACTTC. Translated, it gives CASSAHQGGTQETQYF.

The chain couples TRBV7-8 to TRBJ2-3; possibly TRBD1 for D (5 bases). CDR3 length: 16 amino acids. The ends were cut back, 5 bases at V and 4 bases at J, with 19 bases in the middle. Germline CDR1 SGHVS, CDR2 FQNEAQ. The CDR3 coding sequence is TGTGCCAGCAGCACACTACCCCAGACAGTAGCAGATACGCAGTATTTT. This codes for CASSTLPQTVADTQYF.

The gene calls are TRBV28 and TRBJ2-1, with 8 bases that match TRBD2. CDR1 MDHEN and CDR2 SYDVKM come from the germline V gene. Unmatched junction bases numbered 6, after V lost 7 bases and J lost 4 bases. The CDR3 runs 14 residues. This chain's CDR3 is CASTLAGSYNEQFF. The CDR3 nucleotides read TGTGCCAGCACCTTAGCGGGGAGTTACAATGAGCAGTTCTTC.

The chain couples TRBV27 to TRBJ1-5; 7 bases fit TRBD1. V shed 3 bases and J 9 bases; nucleotides not matched to a gene: 14. Germline V gene lookup returns CDR1 MNHEY and CDR2 SMNVEV (reference sequence). The CDR3 is 16 amino acids. The CDR3 DNA sequence: TGTGCCAGCAGTTTTATAGGGACAGCCCTATCCGGGCCCCAGCATTTT. This gives the protein CASSFIGTALSGPQHF.

The chain recombines TRBV6-2 or TRBV6-3 with TRBJ1-1; 10 nucleotides align to TRBD1. The CDR3 is 15 amino acids. Germline CDR1 MNHEY, CDR2 SVGEGT. V lost 6 bases to trimming and J lost 5 bases; unmatched junction nucleotides: 9. The CDR3 DNA is TGTGCCAGCAGCGCCCAGACAGGGGGCAGAACTGAAGCTTTCTTT. Translated: CASSAQTGGRTEAFF.

The table lists this clone with a few counts. The CDR3 reads CASSIGSQETQYF. DNA of the CDR3: TGTGCCAGTAGTATTGGCAGCCAAGAGACCCAGTACTTC. The chain is built from TRBV19 and TRBJ2-5; the D is unclear. This CDR3 region has 13 residues. Germline lookup yields CDR1 LNHDA and CDR2 SQIVND (reference sequence). V lost 3 bases and J lost 1, with 6 bases in between.

V is TRBV28 and J is TRBJ2-5, with D possibly being TRBD1 (6 bases). CDR1 and CDR2 (germline): MDHEN, SYDVKM. Trimming left V 3 bases short and J 3 bases short, with 14 bases between. CDR3 length: 15 residues. For the CDR3, the DNA is TGTGCCAGCAGTTTTGGGGGCCTTTCGGAAGAGACCCAGTACTTC. This encodes CASSFGGLSEETQYF.

The CDR3 loop reads CASSLGDRNTGELFF. For the CDR3, the DNA is TGTGCCAGCAGCTTAGGGGACAGGAACACCGGGGAGCTGTTTTTT. This rearrangement joins TRBV7-2 to TRBJ2-2; 7 bases are shared with TRBD1. Germline CDR1 is SGHTA and CDR2 is FQGNSA. V lost 1 base to trimming and J lost 1 base; unmatched junction nucleotides: 0. This CDR3 is 15 amino acids long.

The chain recombines TRBV15 with TRBJ1-1; the match to TRBD1 covers 9 bases. The trim removed 1 base at V and 7 bases at J, leaving 10 bases unmatched. The CDR3 extends over 16 amino acids. Germline V gene lookup returns CDR1 LNHNV and CDR2 YYDKDF (reference sequence). CDR3 coding DNA: TGTGCCACCAGCAGAGTACCGACAGGGGGTGGGTTTGAAGCTTTCTTT. Protein product: CATSRVPTGGGFEAFF.

V gene TRBV11-2 combines with J gene TRBJ2-3; maybe TRBD2 (6 bases). Germline CDR1 reads SGHAT; CDR2 reads FQNNGV. Trimming took 5 bases from V and 9 from J, leaving 15 bases between them. This CDR3 is built from 13 residues. Written as DNA, the CDR3 is TGTGCCAGCAGCCTAACGGGACTCCCCACGCAGTATTTT. It encodes CASSLTGLPTQYF.

This rearrangement joins TRBV4-1 to TRBJ2-7; 9 bases are shared with TRBD2. This CDR3 spans 14 amino acids. In germline, CDR1 is MGHRA, CDR2 YSYEKL. Trimming took 4 bases from V and 4 from J; bases not matched to a gene: 5. CDR3 sequence reads: CASSRLAGIYEQYF. DNA for the CDR3: TGCGCCAGCAGCCGGCTAGCGGGAATTTACGAGCAGTACTTC.

The V call is TRBV19, the J call TRBJ1-1; D is possibly TRBD1 (6 bases). Trimming cost V 3 bases and J 1 base, with 12 bases left between them. Germline lookup yields CDR1 LNHDA and CDR2 SQIVND (reference sequence). The CDR3 runs 15 residues. CDR3 loop: CASSIVQGRNTEAFF. The CDR3 bases are TGTGCCAGTAGTATCGTTCAGGGGCGGAACACTGAAGCTTTCTTT.

The chain uses TRBV30 and TRBJ1-3, with D unclear. V dropped 5 bases and J dropped 0 bases, with 5 bases sitting between them. CDR3 length equals 12 residues. Germline V CDR1 and CDR2: GTSNPN, SVGIG (reference sequence). In DNA form, the CDR3 reads TGTGCCTGGGGTATCTCTGGAAACACCATATATTTT. Its protein product is CAWGISGNTIYF.

This clone was detected only a few times. This chain uses TRBV5-5 with TRBJ2-5; D gene uncertain. Germline CDR1 is SGHKS and CDR2 is YYEKEE (reference sequence). Trimming shortened V by 4 bases and J by 4 bases, and 20 bases separated the two germline ends. The CDR3 runs to 16 residues. For the CDR3, the DNA is TGTGCCAGCAGCCTCCCACGGCCCTCGGGTTTAGAGACCCAGTACTTC. This codes for CASSLPRPSGLETQYF.

For the CDR3, the DNA is TGTGCCAGCAGCCCCCTAGCGGGAGAGGGCACCGGGGAGCTGTTTTTT. Translating gives CASSPLAGEGTGELFF. The chain is built from TRBV6-4 and TRBJ2-2, with 10 bases that match TRBD2. Per the germline V gene, CDR1 is MRHNA and CDR2 is SNTAGT. After removal of 6 bases from V and 4 bases from J, the junction contained 8 bases not matched to a gene. This CDR3 is built from 16 residues.

The chain joins TRBV7-9 to TRBJ2-7; 7 bases are shared with TRBD1. The CDR3 has 16 residues. V was clipped by 2 bases and J by 2 bases; unmatched bases: 9. The germline V gene encodes CDR1 SEHNR and CDR2 FQNEAQ (reference sequence). For the CDR3, the DNA is TGTGCCAGCAGCTTATGGCGAGCAGGGGGACCCTACGAGCAGTACTTC. Its protein is CASSLWRAGGPYEQYF.

Of note for this clone: Other DNA sequences from this sample encode an identical CDR3 as well. V is TRBV15 and J is TRBJ2-5; D unresolved. Trimming removed 0 bases from V and 5 bases from J, with 10 bases in between. The CDR3 is 14 residues long. Germline V gene lookup returns CDR1 LNHNV and CDR2 YYDKDF (reference sequence). The CDR3 loop reads CATSRDKIRETQYF. CDR3 coding DNA: TGTGCCACCAGCAGAGATAAAATACGGGAGACCCAGTACTTC.